This T cell receptor beta chain was captured by sequencing in a study of identical twins' blood T cells. CDR1 and CDR2 (germline): DFQATT, SNEGSKA (reference sequence). V lost 6 bases to trimming and J lost 4 bases; unmatched junction nucleotides: 9. The CDR3 has 14 residues. TCRdb recomputed calls from the 5' RACE reads with MiXCR, one row per CDR3 protein. The sample shows a few hundred thousand distinct CDR3 sequences, roughly 28% of them seen only once. The sequence was obtained from a woman aged 18 to 55 in good health. The rearrangement joins TRBV20-1 to TRBJ1-1, with TRBD1 matching 9 bases. Source material: PBMCs. This chain's CDR3 is CSAIAGQGGTEAFF. In DNA, the CDR3 is TGCAGTGCGATAGCGGGACAGGGAGGCACTGAAGCTTTCTTT.